These 22 T cell receptor beta chains were sequenced from one sample in a study of T cells after yellow fever vaccination. TCRdb ran MiXCR on the 5' RACE reads and lists one entry per CDR3 protein. The sample consists of around 300,000 distinct CDR3 sequences, approximately 4% of them appearing once. The input for sequencing was PBMCs, taken 15 days after the yellow fever booster vaccination. These receptors were collected from a young man who received the YFV17D yellow fever vaccine.

The chain joins TRBV6-5 to TRBJ2-7; D is possibly TRBD1 (6 bases). V lost 6 bases to trimming and J lost 7 bases, with 19 bases between them. Germline CDR1 is MNHEY and CDR2 is SVGAGI. This CDR3 is 14 amino acids long. CDR3 sequence: CASSRNRDEGEQYF. The CDR3 DNA is TGTGCCAGCAGCCGCAACAGGGACGAAGGGGAGCAGTACTTC.

This rearrangement joins TRBV10-3 to TRBJ1-6, with 9 bases that match TRBD1. The CDR3 spans 14 residues. Germline values: CDR1 ENHRY, CDR2 SYGVKD. V gave up 4 bases and J gave up 9 bases; unmatched junction bases: 4. CDR3 protein: CAISGGTGTSPLHF. DNA for the CDR3: TGTGCCATCAGTGGGGGGACAGGGACTTCACCCCTCCACTTT.

The chain couples TRBV7-2 to TRBJ1-2; D unclear. V dropped 1 base and J dropped 5 bases, with 11 bases sitting between them. The CDR3 sequence is 14 residues long. The germline V gene encodes CDR1 SGHTA and CDR2 FQGNSA. CDR3: CASSLDGRGYGYTF. In DNA, the CDR3 is TGTGCCAGCAGCTTAGATGGTAGAGGATATGGCTACACCTTC.

The genes are TRBV7-9 and TRBJ1-2; maybe TRBD1 (6 bases). There are 14 residues in the CDR3. Germline V gene sequence: CDR1 SEHNR, CDR2 FQNEAQ (reference sequence). Between the trimmed V and J ends, which lost 1 base and 3 bases, there was a span of 9 bases. CDR3 sequence (DNA): TGTGCCAGCAGCTTAGAGGACAGACACTATGGCTACACCTTC. Its protein is CASSLEDRHYGYTF.

The rearrangement links TRBV27 to TRBJ2-3; 7 bases line up with TRBD2. This CDR3 has 16 residues. The ends lost 3 bases at V and 3 bases at J; junction bases unmatched: 9. From germline, CDR1 is MNHEY and CDR2 SMNVEV (reference sequence). CDR3 amino acids: CASSFLGLGGTDTQYF. The CDR3 DNA reads as TGTGCCAGCAGTTTTTTGGGGCTGGGGGGGACAGATACGCAGTATTTT.

This clonotype came up a few times. V is TRBV7-2 and J is TRBJ2-5; the D is unclear. CDR3 length: 13 amino acids. Germline lookup yields CDR1 SGHTA and CDR2 FQGNSA. V lost 1 base, J lost 4 bases, and 7 bases lay in between. The CDR3: CASSLDPGETQYF. CDR3 DNA: TGTGCCAGCAGCTTAGACCCGGGAGAGACCCAGTACTTC.

This clonotype was counted only a few times. This chain connects TRBV7-9 to TRBJ2-6; D might be TRBD1 (7 bases). Germline assignment: CDR1 SEHNR and CDR2 FQNEAQ (reference sequence). The length of the CDR3 is 20 residues. V was trimmed by 4 bases and J by 0 bases, leaving 22 bases between them. The CDR3 spells CASSSLRQGLYHSGANVLTF. The CDR3 bases are TGTGCCAGCAGCTCACTCCGACAGGGACTGTACCACTCTGGGGCCAACGTCCTGACTTTC.

This clonotype showed up many times. V and J are TRBV30 and TRBJ2-7; perhaps TRBD1 as D (6 bases). The CDR3 runs to 12 residues. V lost 1 base and J 6 bases, leaving 10 bases between the germline ends. Germline CDR1 GTSNPN, CDR2 SVGIG (reference sequence). CDR3 sequence reads: CAWSATGFEQYF. The DNA for the CDR3 is TGTGCCTGGAGTGCAACAGGGTTCGAGCAGTACTTC.

This clonotype was seen a handful of times. The CDR3 bases are TGTGCCAGCGGGGGGCGCCCCGGGGCCCTAAGCAATCAGCCCCAGCATTTT. Encoded protein: CASGGRPGALSNQPQHF. This sequence joins TRBV6-2 or TRBV6-3 and TRBJ1-5, with D perhaps matching TRBD1 (6 bases). V was pared by 8 bases and J by 1 base, with 21 bases between. The V gene's germline CDR1 is MNHEY and CDR2 SVGEGT. This CDR3 has 17 amino acids.

The J gene is TRBJ2-6, the V gene TRBV4-3, with TRBD2 matching 10 bases. Germline assignment: CDR1 LGHNA and CDR2 YSLEER. The CDR3 is made up of 18 amino acids. The V segment lost 0 bases and the J segment 0 bases; nucleotides outside the gene matches: 2. The CDR3 protein is CASSQDSGGASGANVLTF. As DNA, the CDR3 is TGCGCCAGCAGCCAAGACAGCGGGGGGGCCTCTGGGGCCAACGTCCTGACTTTC.

The CDR3 loop reads CASTLAGGAVETQYF. The CDR3 DNA reads TGTGCCAGCACCCTAGCGGGGGGGGCAGTGGAGACCCAGTACTTC. The chain recombines TRBV12-3 or TRBV12-4 with TRBJ2-5; 12 bases agree with TRBD2. With V trimmed by 7 bases and J by 5 bases, 8 bases remained unmatched. The CDR3 is 15 residues long.

This clonotype has ten or more counts. The chain joins TRBV12-3 or TRBV12-4 to TRBJ1-3, with 8 bases that match TRBD1. This CDR3 contains 17 residues. V lost 5 bases and J lost 2; bases outside the gene matches: 11. CDR3 loop: CASSTGQGPYAGNTIYF. CDR3 nucleotide sequence: TGTGCCAGCAGTACCGGACAGGGCCCGTACGCTGGAAACACCATATATTTT.

This clonotype came up many times. The J gene is TRBJ1-6, the V gene TRBV10-2, with D perhaps TRBD1 (6 bases). Germline CDR1 is WSHSY and CDR2 is SAAADI. V lost 3 bases and J lost 10, with 13 bases in between. There are 14 residues in the CDR3. CDR3 sequence: CASSEVSGVSPLHF. As DNA, the CDR3 is TGCGCCAGCAGTGAAGTGTCAGGGGTATCACCCCTCCACTTT.

This clonotype appeared many times. The genes are TRBV7-6 and TRBJ2-7; D might be TRBD1 (5 bases). This CDR3 contains 15 residues. CDR1 is SGHVS and CDR2 is FNYEAQ in the germline V gene. The V end was cut by 5 bases, the J end by 0 bases, with 14 bases between. DNA of the CDR3: TGTGCCAGCAGCCATAACCCCGACAGCTCCTACGAGCAGTACTTC. This codes for CASSHNPDSSYEQYF. The full variable domain, rest sourced from reference TRBV7-6 and TRBJ2-7, is GAGVSQSPRYKVTKRGQDVALRCDPISGHVSLYWYRQALGQGPEFLTYFNYEAQQDKSGLPNDRFSAERPEGSISTLTIQRTEQRDSAMYRCASSHNPDSSYEQYFGPGTRLTVT.

Ten or more counts support this clonotype. The chain uses TRBV7-2 and TRBJ2-4, with D perhaps TRBD2 (6 bases). Trimming removed 2 bases at V and 6 bases at J, with 14 bases between. The CDR3 totals 15 residues. Germline V CDR1 and CDR2: SGHTA, FQGNSA. The CDR3 DNA reads as TGTGCCAGCAGCTTATCCGGGAGTCTCGGAAACATTCAGTACTTC. It is translated as CASSLSGSLGNIQYF.

This clonotype has at least ten counts. The J gene is TRBJ1-6, the V gene TRBV10-3; 11 bases align to TRBD1. V dropped 6 bases and J dropped 7; count of bases not matched to a gene: 8. CDR1 and CDR2 (germline): ENHRY, SYGVKD. CDR3 length equals 16 residues. The CDR3 sequence: CAIRKGGQGVNSPLHF. The CDR3 nucleotides read TGTGCCATCAGAAAAGGGGGACAGGGGGTAAATTCACCCCTCCACTTT.

The gene calls are TRBV20-1 and TRBJ2-7, with 9 nucleotides matching TRBD1. Germline V gene lookup returns CDR1 DFQATT and CDR2 SNEGSKA (reference sequence). J lost 2 bases, V lost 4 bases, and 3 bases had no gene match. The CDR3 is 13 residues long. The CDR3 coding sequence is TGCAGTGCTAAGACAGGGGGGCCCTACGAGCAGTACTTC. It codes for CSAKTGGPYEQYF.

This clonotype was counted at least ten times. V is TRBV4-2 and J is TRBJ1-6; the match to TRBD1 covers 7 bases. The CDR3 consists of 16 residues. Germline CDR1 and CDR2: LGHNA and YNFKEQ. Trimming at V came to 3 bases and at J to 9 bases, leaving 11 bases not matched to a gene. The CDR3 loop is CASSQEIGTAFSPLHF. For the CDR3, the DNA is TGTGCCAGCAGCCAGGAAATCGGGACAGCCTTTTCACCCCTCCACTTT.

This clonotype was observed a handful of times. This chain uses TRBV24-1 with TRBJ2-1; D gene ambiguous. Germline V CDR1 and CDR2: KGHDR, SFDVKD. Trimming removed 5 bases at V and 8 bases at J, with 12 bases between. This CDR3 has 13 residues. Here the CDR3 reads CATSAYWSYEQFF. CDR3 nucleotides: TGTGCCACCAGTGCTTACTGGTCCTATGAGCAGTTCTTC.

This clonotype was picked up many times. V gene TRBV5-1 combines with J gene TRBJ2-7, with D uncertain. CDR3 length: 13 residues. The V end lost 3 bases, the J end lost 6 bases, and 13 bases lay between the germline ends. Germline CDR1 reads SGHRS; CDR2 reads YFSETQ. CDR3 bases: TGCGCCAGCAGCTCCCGCCCTAGAATCGAGCAGTACTTC. It translates to CASSSRPRIEQYF.

This rearrangement joins TRBV4-2 to TRBJ2-2; the match to TRBD2 covers 7 bases. The V segment lost 0 bases and the J segment 1 base; nucleotides outside the gene matches: 8. The germline V gene encodes CDR1 LGHNA and CDR2 YNFKEQ. The CDR3 is made up of 18 amino acids. CDR3 residues: CASSQDWPQRENTGELFF. The CDR3 DNA is TGTGCCAGCAGCCAAGATTGGCCCCAGCGGGAGAACACCGGGGAGCTGTTTTTT.

Worth noting for this clonotype: A read error may explain this, as a much larger clone is one base away. The chain carries TRBV5-5 and TRBJ2-7; D ambiguous. CDR1 is SGHKS, CDR2 YYEKEE, per germline (reference sequence). The CDR3 has 13 amino acids. The CDR3 nucleotides read TGTGCCAGCTGCTTGGTGGTGCTAGGCGAGCAGTACTTC. Translation gives CASCLVVLGEQYF.